Reported below is one T cell receptor (beta chain). Its target is unknown. The authors reverse transcribed all of the isolated RNA, so sequencing captured expressed TCRB transcripts. Assay: immunoSEQ multiplex PCR; the TCRdb copy retains only in-frame clones and omits some. In the table there are 300,000 to 400,000 clones, approximately 12% of which are singletons. The data are from a study of beta chain features in type 1 diabetes. The CDR3 has 11 residues. The germline CDR1 and CDR2 sequences are MDHEN and SYDVKM. Study results and caveats: People with Type 1 diabetes carried modestly yet significantly shorter TCRB CDR3s in all four CD4+ subsets.

This TCR derives from a woman between 18 and 30 years old with type 1 diabetes. The sequenced sample consisted of naive CD4+ T cells from blood. The rearrangement links TRBV28 to TRBJ1-1; D unresolved. The DNA for the CDR3 is TGTGGGGTCCCTCGGGACACTGAAGCTTTCTTT. As protein: CGVPRDTEAFF.